Presented here are 3 T cell receptor beta chains from one specimen sequenced in a study of beta chain features in type 1 diabetes. The entirety of the isolated RNA underwent reverse transcription, so expressed TCRB transcripts were sequenced. Method: immunoSEQ multiplex PCR; TCRdb's copy keeps in-frame clones and lacks some. Of 970,000 or so clones detected, about a sixth appear once; the ten largest clones hold 0.02% to 0.025%. Specimen: naive CD4+ T cells from blood. The receptors here all came from a woman aged 18-35 years in good health.

The rearrangement uses TRBV29-1 and TRBJ2-3, with 8 bases aligning to TRBD1. CDR1 and CDR2 from the germline V gene are SQVTM and ANQGSEA. The CDR3 covers 15 residues. The V and J ends lost 2 bases and 3 bases, in that order; junction bases with no gene match: 7. CDR3 amino acids: CSVESGGSRTDTQYF. DNA of the CDR3: TGCAGCGTTGAATCAGGGGGCTCTCGGACAGATACGCAGTATTTT.

The gene calls are TRBV18 and TRBJ2-2; maybe TRBD1 (7 bases). Trimming removed 6 bases at V and 5 bases at J, with 19 bases between. The germline gives CDR1 KGHSH, CDR2 LQKENI. The CDR3 covers 16 residues. This CDR3 reads CASSWRTGGQTGELFF. The CDR3, as DNA: TGTGCCAGCTCCTGGCGGACAGGAGGGCAGACCGGGGAGCTGTTTTTT.

CDR3 region: CASSVATGVKNEKLFF. CDR3 DNA sequence: TGCGCCAGCAGCGTCGCGACAGGGGTTAAGAATGAAAAACTGTTTTTT. V usage is TRBV4-1 and J usage is TRBJ1-4; 8 nucleotides align to TRBD1. The CDR3 extends over 16 amino acids. CDR1 and CDR2 (germline): MGHRA, YSYEKL. Germline trimming cut 5 bases from V and 5 bases from J; bases unmatched to any gene: 10.